The TCR beta chain under discussion was sequenced for a study of blood T cell repertoires in COVID-19. Sequenced by immunoSEQ multiplex PCR; TCRdb stores in-frame clones only, minus some. The sample lists roughly 410,000 clones; around 89% were seen once. CDR3 size: 13 residues. The V end was cut by 0 bases, the J end by 8 bases, with 9 bases between. The germline CDR1 and CDR2 sequences are SGHRS and YFSETQ. The sequenced sample consisted of peripheral blood. The chain couples TRBV5-1 to TRBJ1-3, with a tentative D call TRBD1 (6 bases). The clonotype comes from a woman aged 40-49 years with COVID-19, enrolled during active disease. Here the CDR3 reads CASSLAGGHTIYF. CDR3 sequence (DNA): TGCGCCAGCAGCTTGGCCGGGGGGCACACCATATATTTT.